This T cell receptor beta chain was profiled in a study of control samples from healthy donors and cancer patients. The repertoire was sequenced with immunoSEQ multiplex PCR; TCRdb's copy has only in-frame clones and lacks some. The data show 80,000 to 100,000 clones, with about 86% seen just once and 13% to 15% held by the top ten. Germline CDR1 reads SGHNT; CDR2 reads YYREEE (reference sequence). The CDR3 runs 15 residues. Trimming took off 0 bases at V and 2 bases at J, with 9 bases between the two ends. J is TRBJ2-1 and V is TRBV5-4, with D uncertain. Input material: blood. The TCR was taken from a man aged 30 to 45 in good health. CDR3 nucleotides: TGTGCCAGCAGCTTGGGAGCTCCGGCCTACAATGAGCAGTTCTTC. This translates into CASSLGAPAYNEQFF.